These T cell receptor beta chains were read from a single sample in a study of vaccination and CD4 T cells after COVID-19. Using its own MiXCR run on the PCR reads, TCRdb lists one record per CDR3 protein. Of 12,000 or so distinct CDR3 sequences detected, under 60% appear once; the ten largest clones hold about a fifth. No cognate antigen is known for these TCRs. Source material: CD4+ T cells from blood, cultured in vitro. Receptors originate from a human donor who had recovered from COVID-19. CDR3s include the opening cysteine and the closing phenylalanine or tryptophan. A D gene is named only where the DNA matches it firmly. A row's size may be missing; if present it is once, few, many or a size class.

v_gene	j_gene	abundance	d_gene	CDR3aa	CDR3nt
TRBV2	TRBJ1-2	few	TRBD1	CASSSGTAYGYTF	TGTGCCAGCAGTTCCGGGACAGCCTATGGCTACACCTTC
TRBV2	TRBJ2-5	.	.	CASSVVREGETQYF	TGTGCCAGCAGTGTAGTAAGGGAAGGGGAGACCCAGTACTTC
TRBV12-3/TRBV12-4	TRBJ1-1	.	.	CASSLQGSHAFF	TGTGCCAGCAGTCTCCAGGGGAGTCATGCTTTCTTT
TRBV19	TRBJ1-1	.	.	CASTFVLAGKTFF	TGTGCCAGTACCTTCGTCCTGGCCGGCAAGACTTTCTTT
TRBV15	TRBJ2-7	.	.	CATSRGAGSSYEQYF	TGTGCCACCAGCAGAGGGGCGGGGAGTTCCTACGAGCAGTACTTC
TRBV20-1	TRBJ1-2	.	TRBD1	CSAKADRAYGYTF	TGCAGTGCCAAAGCCGACAGGGCCTATGGCTACACCTTC
TRBV20-1	TRBJ1-3	.	.	CSAFYASSGNTIYF	TGCAGTGCCTTTTACGCCAGCTCTGGAAACACCATATATTTT
TRBV9	TRBJ1-1	.	.	CASSPGPNTEAFF	TGTGCCAGCAGCCCCGGACCAAACACTGAAGCTTTCTTT
TRBV5-1	TRBJ1-1	.	TRBD1	CASSASPTGGSTEAFF	TGCGCCAGCAGCGCGAGCCCCACAGGGGGGTCCACTGAAGCTTTCTTT
TRBV10-3	TRBJ1-1	.	TRBD1	CAIRPGQGVGTEAFF	TGTGCCATCAGGCCGGGACAGGGAGTAGGTACTGAAGCTTTCTTT
TRBV12-3/TRBV12-4	TRBJ1-2	.	.	CASSYNSLNYGYTF	TGTGCCAGCAGTTACAACAGCTTAAACTATGGCTACACCTTC
TRBV7-7	TRBJ2-2	.	.	CASSLGISNTGELFF	TGTGCTAGCAGTTTGGGCATATCGAACACCGGGGAGCTGTTTTTT
TRBV20-1	TRBJ1-4	.	.	CSAPRGGVVRNEKLFF	TGCAGTGCCCCCCGTGGCGGGGTAGTAAGGAATGAAAAACTGTTTTTT
TRBV20-1	TRBJ2-5	.	TRBD2	CSGGTELQETQYF	TGCTCGGGAGGGACGGAACTCCAAGAGACCCAGTACTTC
TRBV12-3/TRBV12-4	TRBJ1-1	.	.	CASRVSGNAEAFF	TGTGCCAGCAGAGTAAGCGGAAACGCTGAAGCTTTCTTT
TRBV29-1	TRBJ2-1	.	.	CSVESRSYNEQFF	TGCAGCGTCGAAAGTCGCTCCTACAATGAGCAGTTCTTC
TRBV6-1	TRBJ2-7	.	TRBD2	CATPTLAGDYEQYF	TGTGCCACTCCCACACTAGCGGGGGACTACGAGCAGTACTTC
TRBV12-3/TRBV12-4	TRBJ2-1	.	.	CASSSSGHNEQFF	TGTGCCAGCAGCAGCTCGGGGCACAATGAGCAGTTCTTC
TRBV21-1	TRBJ2-3	.	.	CASSKVGSAHDTQYF	TGTGCCAGCAGCAAAGTGGGTTCAGCGCATGATACGCAGTATTTT
TRBV19	TRBJ2-3	few	TRBD2	CASSIGLAGGRSTDTQYF	TGTGCCAGTAGTATCGGACTAGCGGGGGGCCGAAGCACAGATACGCAGTATTTT
TRBV6-1	TRBJ1-1	few	.	CASSPQYTEAFF	TGTGCCAGCAGCCCCCAATACACTGAAGCTTTCTTT
TRBV20-1	TRBJ2-3	.	.	CSAPTGGQGTQYF	TGCAGTGCCCCTACCGGGGGTCAGGGGACGCAGTATTTT
TRBV6-1	TRBJ2-3	once	.	CASSTPSADTQYF	TGTGCCAGCAGTACCCCTAGCGCGGATACGCAGTATTTT
TRBV11-2	TRBJ2-3	.	.	CASSLEGSYSTDTQYF	TGTGCCAGCAGCTTAGAAGGCAGCTATAGCACAGATACGCAGTATTTT
TRBV7-2	TRBJ1-5	few	.	CASSLDQDQPQHF	TGTGCCAGCAGCTTAGACCAGGATCAGCCCCAGCATTTT
TRBV7-7	TRBJ1-5	.	TRBD1	CASSLDNRGGYRNQPQHF	TGTGCCAGCAGCTTAGATAACAGGGGAGGTTATCGCAATCAGCCCCAGCATTTT
TRBV2	TRBJ1-1	.	TRBD1	CASSLPDRGDGTEAFF	TGTGCCAGCAGTTTACCGGACAGGGGTGATGGCACTGAAGCTTTCTTT
TRBV19	TRBJ2-5	few	.	CASSRQGLRGSQYF	TGTGCCAGTAGTCGCCAGGGGTTACGGGGTTCCCAGTACTTC
TRBV5-5	TRBJ2-7	.	.	CASSALRDLGVHEQYF	TGTGCCAGCAGCGCCCTGCGGGACCTAGGGGTCCACGAGCAGTACTTC
TRBV6-2/TRBV6-3	TRBJ1-5	.	.	CASSYSGLNQPQHF	TGTGCCAGCAGTTACTCAGGGCTCAATCAGCCCCAGCATTTT
TRBV12-3/TRBV12-4	TRBJ2-7	.	.	CASRGFAGQYF	TGTGCCAGCAGGGGGTTCGCGGGGCAGTACTTC
TRBV11-3	TRBJ2-3	few	TRBD1	CASSNRGSTDTQYF	TGTGCCAGCAGCAACAGGGGATCCACAGATACGCAGTATTTT
TRBV6-1	TRBJ2-5	.	TRBD1	CASTSTGVETQYF	TGTGCCAGCACCTCGACAGGGGTAGAGACCCAGTACTTC
TRBV5-1	TRBJ1-6	.	TRBD1	CASRSGQGGAPLHF	TGCGCCAGCAGGTCGGGACAGGGCGGGGCACCCCTCCACTTT
TRBV11-3	TRBJ2-7	.	TRBD1	CASSWGTGSYEQYF	TGTGCCAGCAGCTGGGGGACAGGGTCATACGAGCAGTACTTC
TRBV20-1	TRBJ1-5	few	TRBD1	CGVQGYSDQPQHF	TGCGGAGTACAGGGGTATAGCGATCAGCCCCAGCATTTT
TRBV12-3/TRBV12-4	TRBJ1-6	.	TRBD1	CASSLGYRGLGPLHF	TGTGCCAGCAGTCTAGGTTACAGGGGGCTGGGGCCCCTCCACTTT
TRBV19	TRBJ2-3	few	.	CASSITGSPEYF	TGTGCCAGTAGTATTACCGGGAGTCCGGAGTATTTT
TRBV2	TRBJ1-6	.	.	CASSEFISDSLYNSPLHF	TGTGCCAGCAGTGAATTTATATCCGACAGCCTATATAATTCACCCCTCCACTTT
TRBV4-3	TRBJ2-7	.	.	CASSRWGYEQYF	TGCGCCAGCAGCCGGTGGGGATATGAGCAGTACTTC
TRBV9	TRBJ2-5	.	.	CASSPRLGNVLTAQYF	TGTGCCAGCAGCCCCCGACTGGGAAATGTCCTCACGGCCCAGTACTTC
TRBV6-2/TRBV6-3	TRBJ2-7	.	.	CASSRVQGIPEQYF	TGTGCCAGCAGTCGGGTCCAGGGGATCCCCGAGCAGTACTTC
TRBV12-3/TRBV12-4	TRBJ1-4	.	.	CASSLNQKLFF	TGTGCCAGCAGTTTGAACCAGAAACTGTTTTTT
TRBV6-5	TRBJ2-7	few	.	CASSSLYEQYF	TGTGCCAGCAGTTCCCTCTACGAGCAGTACTTC
TRBV5-4	TRBJ2-7	few	TRBD2	CASSPGTSGGYEQYF	TGTGCCAGCAGCCCCGGGACTAGCGGGGGTTACGAGCAGTACTTC
TRBV19	TRBJ2-3	few	TRBD1	CASSIIRDSQARDTQYF	TGTGCCAGTAGTATTATAAGGGACAGTCAAGCGAGAGATACGCAGTATTTT
TRBV6-4	TRBJ1-2	few	TRBD1	CASSDTWTGGDLKGTNYGYTF	TGTGCCAGCAGTGACACCTGGACAGGGGGAGACCTCAAGGGTACTAACTATGGCTACACCTTC
TRBV29-1	TRBJ1-2	few	.	CSVEKPNYGYTF	TGCAGCGTTGAAAAGCCAAACTATGGCTACACCTTC
TRBV20-1	TRBJ1-2	once	.	CSASLILSSGDYGYTF	TGCAGTGCGAGTCTTATTCTTAGCTCTGGGGACTATGGCTACACCTTC
TRBV6-5	TRBJ2-1	.	.	CASSYSTAGYNEQFF	TGTGCCAGCAGTTACTCAACCGCGGGGTACAATGAGCAGTTCTTC
TRBV20-1	TRBJ2-5	.	.	CSALDWPETQYF	TGCAGTGCCCTGGATTGGCCGGAGACCCAGTACTTC
TRBV6-1	TRBJ2-7	.	.	CASHHGQYF	TGTGCCAGCCACCATGGACAGTACTTC
TRBV7-9	TRBJ2-6	.	.	CPTSPGSGANVLTF	TGTCCCACCTCCCCTGGTTCTGGGGCCAACGTCCTGACTTTC